The 9 T cell receptor beta chains reported below all come from one sample, sequenced in a study of cytomegalovirus exposure and HLA in healthy donors. Use of 60 Vbeta and 13 Jbeta primers characterized the PCR. The data were produced by immunoSEQ multiplex PCR, yet TCRdb's version contains in-frame clones alone and is incomplete. This table holds roughly 190,000 clones, around 87% found once. The sample was PBMCs. The receptors shown here come from a woman under 30 in good health and CMV-seronegative.

A single count supports this clone. This sample includes further DNA sequences coding for the same CDR3. The chain recombines TRBV11-2 with TRBJ2-1, with 9 bases fitting TRBD2. The CDR3 consists of 15 residues. Germline CDR1 SGHAT, CDR2 FQNNGV. Trimming took 5 bases from V and 8 from J; bases not matched to a gene: 10. CDR3 in DNA: TGTGCCAGCAGCAACGGGCTAGCGGGGTGGGATGAGCAGTTCTTC. Its translation is CASSNGLAGWDEQFF.

V usage is TRBV2 and J usage is TRBJ1-2; D ambiguous. V lost 2 bases and J 8 bases, leaving 12 bases between the germline ends. The germline gives CDR1 SNHLY, CDR2 FYNNEI. The CDR3 consists of 13 residues. CDR3 bases: TGTGCCAGCAGTGAACTCGGAGCTATGGGCTACACCTTC. Protein: CASSELGAMGYTF.

This chain uses TRBV27 with TRBJ1-2, with 12 bases that match TRBD1. The V gene end was trimmed by 2 bases and the J gene end by 7 bases; junction bases not matched to a gene: 17. CDR1 is MNHEY and CDR2 is SMNVEV in the germline V gene (reference sequence). The CDR3 has 19 residues. CDR3 amino acids: CASSLTAGTGGPERRGYTF. As DNA, the CDR3 is TGTGCCAGCAGTTTAACCGCCGGGACAGGGGGCCCGGAACGGCGTGGCTACACCTTC.

The chain couples TRBV29-1 to TRBJ2-7, with 7 nucleotides matching TRBD1. J was trimmed by 0 bases and V by 1 base; bases with no gene match: 3. This CDR3 has 14 amino acids. CDR1 SQVTM and CDR2 ANQGSEA come from the germline V gene. The CDR3 DNA reads TGCAGCGTTGAAGGGGGACAGAGCTCCTACGAGCAGTACTTC. It yields the protein CSVEGGQSSYEQYF.

The rearrangement links TRBV4-3 to TRBJ1-2; 8 nucleotides match TRBD1. V was pared by 0 bases and J by 6 bases, with 6 bases of the junction left unmatched. This CDR3 is 15 amino acids long. Germline CDR1 LGHNA, CDR2 YSLEER. The CDR3 DNA follows: TGCGCCAGCAGCCAAGACCCCGGACAGGGACATGGCTACACCTTC. This gives the protein CASSQDPGQGHGYTF.

V gene TRBV6-1 combines with J gene TRBJ1-1; D ambiguous. CDR1 is MNHNS, CDR2 SASEGT, per germline. The CDR3 runs 15 residues. V was clipped by 4 bases and J by 0 bases, with 12 bases between them. CDR3 in amino acids: CASSAGRSLNTEAFF. CDR3 in DNA: TGTGCCAGCAGTGCAGGCCGCAGTTTGAACACTGAAGCTTTCTTT.

This clone was recorded once. The chain employs TRBV11-3 and TRBJ2-7; the match to TRBD1 covers 8 bases. V lost 1 base, J lost 12 bases, and 5 bases stayed unmatched. Germline loops: CDR1 SGHNT, CDR2 YENEEA. This CDR3 spans 12 amino acids. CDR3 amino acids: CASSLGGDRWYF. CDR3 DNA sequence: TGTGCCAGCAGCTTAGGGGGGGACAGGTGGTACTTC.

The chain combines TRBV19 with TRBJ2-2; 8 positions match TRBD1. Germline-derived CDR1 and CDR2 are LNHDA and SQIVND (reference sequence). J gave up 6 bases and V 9 bases, and 6 bases lay outside the gene matches. The CDR3 covers 13 residues. The CDR3 loop is CASKDRVAGELFF. CDR3 sequence (DNA): TGTGCCAGCAAGGACAGGGTAGCCGGGGAGCTGTTTTTT.

This chain links TRBV30 with TRBJ2-1, with D perhaps matching TRBD2 (6 bases). V was cut by 2 bases and J by 7 bases, with 21 bases left in between. This CDR3 is built from 16 residues. CDR1 and CDR2 from the germline V gene are GTSNPN and SVGIG (reference sequence). This CDR3 reads CAWSPSSTEEGNEQFF. For the CDR3, the DNA is TGTGCCTGGAGTCCTTCCTCCACAGAGGAGGGAAATGAGCAGTTCTTC. Filled out from reference TRBV30 and TRBJ2-1, the complete variable domain reads SQTIHQWPATLVQPVGSPLSLECTVEGTSNPNLYWYRQAAGRGLQLLFYSVGIGQISSEVPQNLSASRPQDRQFILSSKKLLLSDSGFYLCAWSPSSTEEGNEQFFGPGTRLTVL.